A selection of T cell receptor beta chains follows, all from one sample in a study of CD8+ T cells in alopecia areata. The protocol was immunoSEQ multiplex PCR, while the TCRdb copy is restricted to in-frame clones and leaves out a portion. The sample lists over 150,000 clones, 50% to 70% occurring once. The source material was CD4+ T cells sorted from blood, sampled at week 0. The source of these receptors is a human donor with alopecia areata. The CDR3 runs from the conserved cysteine through the conserved F or W. A D gene is named only where the DNA matches it firmly. Size tells how often a clone was seen (once, few, many) or the class of an expanded clone, and some rows leave it out.

>TRBV25-1|13|.|TRBJ2-4|.
TGTGCCAGCAGTAACCCCTATGGAAACATTCAGTACTTC
CASSNPYGNIQYF
>TRBV30|17|.|TRBJ2-3|TRBD2
TGTGCCTGGAGCGGACTAGCGGGGGGTCCTAGCACAGATACGCAGTATTTT
CAWSGLAGGPSTDTQYF
>TRBV28|16|.|TRBJ1-5|.
TGTGCCAGCAGTCCCGGTATGGGGACAAAGAAGAGGACCCAGCATTTT
CASSPGMGTKKRTQHF
>TRBV29-1|13|.|TRBJ2-2|TRBD2
TGCAGCGCTGGGACTAGCGACACCGGGGAGCTGTTTTTT
CSAGTSDTGELFF
>TRBV29-1|15|.|TRBJ1-2|TRBD1
TGCAGCGTTGAATCGGGACAGGGGTACAATTCCGGCTACACCTTC
CSVESGQGYNSGYTF
>TRBV7-9|15|once|TRBJ2-7|TRBD1
TGTGCCAGCAGCTTACCGGGACAGGGTTACTCCGAGCAGTACTTC
CASSLPGQGYSEQYF
>TRBV30|16|.|TRBJ1-1|TRBD1
TGTGCCTGGAGTAGATCCAGGACAGGGACGAACACTGAAGCTTTCTTT
CAWSRSRTGTNTEAFF
>TRBV19|15|.|TRBJ2-1|TRBD1
TGTGCCAGTAGTATAGGGGGACAGGGGAGGTATGAGCAGTTCTTC
CASSIGGQGRYEQFF
>TRBV7-9|14|.|TRBJ1-1|TRBD1
TGTGCCAGCAGTTCGACAGGGACCCTCACTGAAGCTTTCTTT
CASSSTGTLTEAFF
>TRBV6-5|14|.|TRBJ1-2|TRBD1
TGTGCCAGCAGTTACGGGACAGGGCTCGATGGCTACACCTTC
CASSYGTGLDGYTF
>TRBV10-3|13|.|TRBJ2-5|.
TGTGCCATCAGTCTACCAGGGAGGGAGACCCAGTACTTC
CAISLPGRETQYF
>TRBV5-4|16|.|TRBJ2-3|TRBD2
TGTGCCAGCGGCTTTTCTAGCGGGAGCCGCACAGATACGCAGTATTTT
CASGFSSGSRTDTQYF
>TRBV4-1|17|.|TRBJ1-1|.
TGCGCCAGCAGCCGAGTATTCTCTGGTGGCATGAACACTGAAGCTTTCTTT
CASSRVFSGGMNTEAFF
>TRBV6-1|12|.|TRBJ2-7|.
TGTGCCAGCAGTAGGACAGCGTACGAGCAGTACTTC
CASSRTAYEQYF
>TRBV2|16|.|TRBJ1-5|TRBD1
TGTGCCAGCAAAGAGGACAGGGGGCGACTAAGTCAGCCCCAGCATTTT
CASKEDRGRLSQPQHF
>TRBV5-1|15|.|TRBJ2-3|.
TGCGCCAGCAGCTTGAGGGGGGTCCCCACAGATACGCAGTATTTT
CASSLRGVPTDTQYF
>TRBV29-1|14|.|TRBJ2-7|TRBD1
TGCAGCGGACAGGGGAACCGATACCCCTACGAGCAGTACTTC
CSGQGNRYPYEQYF
>TRBV6-1|14|.|TRBJ1-2|TRBD1
TGTGCCAGCAGGGGAAGAAACAGGGGAGGCGGCTACACCTTC
CASRGRNRGGGYTF
>TRBV29-1|10|.|TRBJ2-3|.
TGCAGCGGGCGGTTAGATACGCAGTATTTT
CSGRLDTQYF
>TRBV6-5|11|few|TRBJ1-6|.
TGTGCCACCGGTGTAAATTCACCCCTCCACTTT
CATGVNSPLHF
>TRBV30|11|few|TRBJ2-5|.
TGTGCCTTTTCCCCCGGGGAGACCCAGTACTTC
CAFSPGETQYF
>TRBV29-1|12|.|TRBJ2-7|.
TGCAGCGTAGGGACGTCGGCCTACGAGCAGTACTTC
CSVGTSAYEQYF
>TRBV5-4|15|once|TRBJ2-7|.
TGTGCCAGCAGCTTGGTTCTAGGATCGGACTACGAGCAGTACTTC
CASSLVLGSDYEQYF
>TRBV9|12|.|TRBJ2-1|.
TGTGCCAGCAGCGTAGAGGCAGGGAGTAGGTTCTTC
CASSVEAGSRFF
>TRBV5-1|14|.|TRBJ1-2|TRBD1
TGCGCCAGCAGCTGGGACAGCGCCATATATGGCTACACCTTC
CASSWDSAIYGYTF
>TRBV29-1|15|.|TRBJ2-7|.
TGCAGCGTTGAGTCATGCACTAGTCCCTTCTACGAGCAGTACTTC
CSVESCTSPFYEQYF
>TRBV5-1|14|few|TRBJ2-1|TRBD1
TGCGCCAGCAGCTTGGCGGACAGGGGTGATGAGCAGTTCTTC
CASSLADRGDEQFF
>TRBV4-3|15|.|TRBJ2-1|TRBD2
TGCGCCAGCAGCCAAGATTGGGGTAGCGGGAGGGTCTTCCTCTTC
CASSQDWGSGRVFLF
>TRBV7-2|13|.|TRBJ2-5|TRBD2
TGTGCCAGCAGCAGGGGACTAGATGAGACCCAGTACTTC
CASSRGLDETQYF
>TRBV27|14|few|TRBJ1-5|.
.
CASSSSGLNQPQHF
>TRBV9|18|.|TRBJ1-2|TRBD1
TGTGCCAGCAGCGTAGCCGGTGGGACAGTCGGCCTCCGCTATGGCTACACCTTC
CASSVAGGTVGLRYGYTF
>TRBV11-2|14|.|TRBJ1-2|.
TGTGCCAGCAGCTTAGCAGGGTCGGGCTATGGCTACACCTTC
CASSLAGSGYGYTF
>TRBV11-2|15|.|TRBJ1-1|.
TGTGCCAGCAGCTTAGTCGTCCAGGGGAACACTGAAGCTTTCTTT
CASSLVVQGNTEAFF
>TRBV30|13|.|TRBJ1-1|.
TGTGCCTGGACCGGGGGTCTCCTAACTGAAGCTTTCTTT
CAWTGGLLTEAFF
>TRBV10-3|13|.|TRBJ2-4|.
TGTGCCATCAGTGGGTCAGGGGCGGGCATTCAGTACTTC
CAISGSGAGIQYF
>TRBV15|15|.|TRBJ2-7|TRBD1
TGTGCCACCAGCAGAACCGGGACAGGCACCTACGAGCAGTACTTC
CATSRTGTGTYEQYF
>TRBV5-1|15|few|TRBJ1-6|.
TGCGCCAGCAGCCTGGACGGACTGGATAGCTCACCCCTCCACTTT
CASSLDGLDSSPLHF
>TRBV29-1|11|.|TRBJ2-1|.
TGCAGCGTTGGGGTGGGCAATGAGCAGTTCTTC
CSVGVGNEQFF
>TRBV9|16|.|TRBJ1-3|.
TGTGCCAGCAGCGTAGGACAGCCGAACTCTGGAAACACCATATATTTT
CASSVGQPNSGNTIYF
>TRBV29-1|14|few|TRBJ2-1|TRBD1
TGCAGCGTTGAGGGGGGACAGGCCTACAATGAGCAGTTCTTC
CSVEGGQAYNEQFF
>TRBV9|15|.|TRBJ2-6|.
TGTGCCAGCAGCCCGTACCCTTCTGGGGCCAACGTCCTGACTTTC
CASSPYPSGANVLTF
>TRBV9|16|.|TRBJ2-3|.
TGTGCCAGCAGCGTAAACAGCGTAGGATCCACAGATACGCAGTATTTT
CASSVNSVGSTDTQYF
>TRBV27|15|.|TRBJ2-5|TRBD2
TGTGCCAGCAGTCCGCAGCGGGGGTTGGGTGAGACCCAGTACTTC
CASSPQRGLGETQYF
>TRBV5-1|13|.|TRBJ2-7|.
TGCGCCAGCAGAGTATCGGGGGGCCACGAGCAGTACTTC
CASRVSGGHEQYF
>TRBV29-1|9|.|TRBJ2-3|.
TGCAGCGTTGATACTTTGGGGGAATTT
CSVDTLGEF
>TRBV4-2|16|once|TRBJ2-5|TRBD2
TGTGCCAGCAGCCAAGTACTAGCGGGGCGCCAAGAGACCCAGTACTTC
CASSQVLAGRQETQYF
>TRBV6-6|14|.|TRBJ1-4|TRBD1
TGTGCCAGCAGTTTACGACAACAGGGGGAAAAACTGTTTTTT
CASSLRQQGEKLFF
>TRBV29-1|15|.|TRBJ2-1|TRBD2
TGCAGCGTTGATGGGACTAGCGGGGGCAACAATGAGCAGTTCTTC
CSVDGTSGGNNEQFF
>TRBV27|14|.|TRBJ2-4|TRBD2
TGTGCCAGCAGTCCTAAACTAGCGGGGGGAATTCAGTACTTC
CASSPKLAGGIQYF
>TRBV4-3|16|.|TRBJ1-2|TRBD1
TGCGCCAGCAGCCAAGATAGGGGGCATACTAACTATGGCTACACCTTC
CASSQDRGHTNYGYTF
>TRBV30|14|.|TRBJ2-5|.
TGTGCCTGGAGTAGCGGGCGGAACCAAGAGACCCAGTACTTC
CAWSSGRNQETQYF
>TRBV16|15|.|TRBJ1-6|.
TGTGCCAGCAGCCCGCCCGGAGGGATCGGTTCACCCCTCCACTTT
CASSPPGGIGSPLHF
>TRBV5-1|12|.|TRBJ2-7|.
TGCGCCAGCAGATCTTCGTCCTACGAGCAGTACTTC
CASRSSSYEQYF
>TRBV10-3|12|.|TRBJ1-2|.
TGTGCCATCAGTGTGCCCCGGGTTGGCTACACCTTC
CAISVPRVGYTF
>TRBV30|11|.|TRBJ2-5|.
TGTGCCTGGAGTGATGCGGAGACCCAGTACTTC
CAWSDAETQYF
>TRBV30|17|.|TRBJ2-5|.
TGTGCCTGGAGTGTACCTAGGTCAGGGAGTAACCAAGAGACCCAGTACTTC
CAWSVPRSGSNQETQYF
>TRBV9|14|.|TRBJ1-2|.
TGTGCCAGCAGAAGGGCAGCCTCGCGAAGTGGCTACACCTTC
CASRRAASRSGYTF
>TRBV29-1|13|.|TRBJ1-2|TRBD1
TGCAGCGCGGGGGACAGTGGGAACTATGGCTACACCTTC
CSAGDSGNYGYTF
>TRBV4-3|17|.|TRBJ2-7|TRBD2
TGCGCCAGCAGCCAAGATCGGGAGGTCAGGAACACCTACGAGCAGTACTTC
CASSQDREVRNTYEQYF